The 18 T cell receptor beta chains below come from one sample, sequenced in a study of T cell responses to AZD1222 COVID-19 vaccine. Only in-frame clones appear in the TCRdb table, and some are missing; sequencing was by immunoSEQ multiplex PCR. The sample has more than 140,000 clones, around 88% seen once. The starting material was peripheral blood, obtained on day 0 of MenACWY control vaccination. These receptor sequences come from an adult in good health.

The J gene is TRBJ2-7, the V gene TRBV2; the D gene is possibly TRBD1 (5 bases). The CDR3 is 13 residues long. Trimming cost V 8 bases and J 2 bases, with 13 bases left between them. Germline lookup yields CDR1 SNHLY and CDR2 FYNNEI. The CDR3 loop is CASVKDTTYEQYF. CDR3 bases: TGTGCCAGCGTTAAGGACACTACCTACGAGCAGTACTTC.

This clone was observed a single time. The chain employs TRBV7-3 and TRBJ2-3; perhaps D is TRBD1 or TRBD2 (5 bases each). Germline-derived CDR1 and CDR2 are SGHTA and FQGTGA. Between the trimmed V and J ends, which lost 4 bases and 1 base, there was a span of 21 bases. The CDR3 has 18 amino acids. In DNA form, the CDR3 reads TGTGCCAGCAGCTCGAATCCAGGGACCGTCCCTGGCACAGATACGCAGTATTTT. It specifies CASSSNPGTVPGTDTQYF.

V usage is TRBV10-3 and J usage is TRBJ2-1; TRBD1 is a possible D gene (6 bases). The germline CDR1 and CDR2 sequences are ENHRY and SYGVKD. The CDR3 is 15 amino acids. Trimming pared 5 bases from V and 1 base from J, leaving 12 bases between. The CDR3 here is CAISLQGRSYNEQFF. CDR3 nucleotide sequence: TGTGCCATCAGTTTACAGGGTCGTTCCTACAATGAGCAGTTCTTC.

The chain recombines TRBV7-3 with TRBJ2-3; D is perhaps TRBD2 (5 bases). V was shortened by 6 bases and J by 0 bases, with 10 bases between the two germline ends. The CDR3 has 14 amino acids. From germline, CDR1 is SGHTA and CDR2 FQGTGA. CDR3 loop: CASRSGSSTDTQYF. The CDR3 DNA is TGTGCCAGCAGATCTGGGAGTAGCACAGATACGCAGTATTTT.

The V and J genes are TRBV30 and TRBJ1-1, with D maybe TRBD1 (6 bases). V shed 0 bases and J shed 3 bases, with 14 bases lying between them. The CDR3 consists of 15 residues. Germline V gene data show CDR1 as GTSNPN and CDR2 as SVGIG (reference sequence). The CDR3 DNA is TGTGCCTGGAGTGTACGTGGCAGGGGATACACTGAAGCTTTCTTT. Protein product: CAWSVRGRGYTEAFF.

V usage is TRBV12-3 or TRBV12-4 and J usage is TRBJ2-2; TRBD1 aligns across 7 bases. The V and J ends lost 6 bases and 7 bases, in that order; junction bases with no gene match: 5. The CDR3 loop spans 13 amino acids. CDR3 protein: CASSTGVVGELFF. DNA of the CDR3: TGTGCCAGCAGCACAGGGGTTGTCGGGGAGCTGTTTTTT.

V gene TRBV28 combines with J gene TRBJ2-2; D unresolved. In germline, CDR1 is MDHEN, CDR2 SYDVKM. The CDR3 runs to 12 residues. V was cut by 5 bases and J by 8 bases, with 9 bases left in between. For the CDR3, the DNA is TGTGCCAGCAGTCCCCCCGGAGGGGAGCTGTTTTTT. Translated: CASSPPGGELFF. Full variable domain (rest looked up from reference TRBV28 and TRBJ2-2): DVKVTQSSRYLVKRTGEKVFLECVQDMDHENMFWYRQDPGLGLRLIYFSYDVKMKEKGDIPEGYSVSREKKERFSLILESASTNQTSMYLCASSPPGGELFFGEGSRLTVL.

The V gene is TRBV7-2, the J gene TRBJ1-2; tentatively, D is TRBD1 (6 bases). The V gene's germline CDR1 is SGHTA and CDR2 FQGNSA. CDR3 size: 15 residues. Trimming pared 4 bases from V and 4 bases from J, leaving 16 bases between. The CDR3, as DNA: TGTGCCAGCAGCTCCGTTTCCGGGGGCACCTATGGCTACACCTTC. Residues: CASSSVSGGTYGYTF.

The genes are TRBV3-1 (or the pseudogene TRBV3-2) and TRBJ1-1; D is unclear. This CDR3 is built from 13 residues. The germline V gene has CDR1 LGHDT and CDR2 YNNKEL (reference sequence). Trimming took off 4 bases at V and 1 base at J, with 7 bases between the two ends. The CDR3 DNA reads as TGTGCCAGCAGCCCAGGAAAGAACACTGAAGCTTTCTTT. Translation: CASSPGKNTEAFF.

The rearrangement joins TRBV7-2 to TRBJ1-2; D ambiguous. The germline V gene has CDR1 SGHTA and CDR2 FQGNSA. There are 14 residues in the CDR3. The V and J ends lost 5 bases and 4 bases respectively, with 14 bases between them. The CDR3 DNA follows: TGTGCCAGCAGCCCAAGGGCCACCCCCTATGGCTACACCTTC. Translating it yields CASSPRATPYGYTF.

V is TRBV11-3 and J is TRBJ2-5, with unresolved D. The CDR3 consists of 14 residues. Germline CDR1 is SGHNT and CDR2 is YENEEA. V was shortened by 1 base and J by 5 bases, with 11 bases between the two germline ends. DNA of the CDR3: TGTGCCAGCAGCTTAGTTTCGAGCCTCGAGACCCAGTACTTC. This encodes CASSLVSSLETQYF.

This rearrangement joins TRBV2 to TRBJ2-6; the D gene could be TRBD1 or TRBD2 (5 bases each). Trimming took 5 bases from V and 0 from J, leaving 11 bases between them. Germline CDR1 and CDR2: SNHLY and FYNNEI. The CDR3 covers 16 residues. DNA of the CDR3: TGTGCCAGCAGTTTTAAGGGGACCTCTGGGGCCAACGTCCTGACTTTC. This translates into CASSFKGTSGANVLTF.

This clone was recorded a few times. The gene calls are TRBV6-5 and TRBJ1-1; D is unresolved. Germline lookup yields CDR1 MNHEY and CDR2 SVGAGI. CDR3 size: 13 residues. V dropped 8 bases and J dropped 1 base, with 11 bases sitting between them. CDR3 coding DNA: TGTGCCAGCCACCTGGTCCGGAACACTGAAGCTTTCTTT. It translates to CASHLVRNTEAFF.

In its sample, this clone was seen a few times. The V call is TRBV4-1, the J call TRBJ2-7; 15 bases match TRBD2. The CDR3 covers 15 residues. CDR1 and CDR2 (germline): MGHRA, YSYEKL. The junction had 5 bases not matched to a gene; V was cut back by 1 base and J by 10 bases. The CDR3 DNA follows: TGCGCCAGCAGCCAAGTTGGGACTAGCGGGAGGCCCCAGTACTTC. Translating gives CASSQVGTSGRPQYF.

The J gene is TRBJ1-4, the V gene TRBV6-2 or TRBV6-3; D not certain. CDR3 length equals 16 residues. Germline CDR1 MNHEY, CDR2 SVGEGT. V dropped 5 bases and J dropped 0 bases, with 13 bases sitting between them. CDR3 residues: CASSRSFYATNEKLFF. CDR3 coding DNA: TGTGCCAGCAGTCGTTCCTTCTATGCAACTAATGAAAAACTGTTTTTT.

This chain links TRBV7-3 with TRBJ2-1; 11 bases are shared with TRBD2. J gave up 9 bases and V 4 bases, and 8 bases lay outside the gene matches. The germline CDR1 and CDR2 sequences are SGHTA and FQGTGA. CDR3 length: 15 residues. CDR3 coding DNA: TGTGCCAGCAGCTCCCAGGTAGCGGGAGGGAGTGAGCAGTTCTTC. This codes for CASSSQVAGGSEQFF.

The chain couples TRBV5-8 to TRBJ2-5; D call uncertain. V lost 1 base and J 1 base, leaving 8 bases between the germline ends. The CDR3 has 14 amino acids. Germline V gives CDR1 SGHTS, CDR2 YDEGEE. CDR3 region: CASSLPQSQETQYF. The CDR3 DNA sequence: TGTGCCAGCAGCTTGCCTCAGAGCCAAGAGACCCAGTACTTC.

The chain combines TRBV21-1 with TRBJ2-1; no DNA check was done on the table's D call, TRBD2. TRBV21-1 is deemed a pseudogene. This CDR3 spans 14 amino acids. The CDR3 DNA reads TGTGCCAGCACCCTTAGCGGGAGTTTCGATGAGCAGTTCTTC. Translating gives CASTLSGSFDEQFF.